This T cell receptor (beta chain) was observed in a study of identical twins. The CDR3 has 15 residues. Trimming left V 6 bases short and J 0 bases short, with 12 bases between. Unique molecular identifiers were present on the cDNA, which also gained a universal primer site by template switching. TCRdb reanalysed the 5' RACE reads using MiXCR and keeps one entry per CDR3 protein. The data show about 720,000 distinct CDR3 sequences, around 8.6% seen once. This clonotype appeared many times. This same sample was also part of a study on yellow fever vaccine responses in identical twins.

This TCR was sampled from a woman under 30 in good health. Sequenced material: PBMCs. This rearrangement joins TRBV12-3 or TRBV12-4 to TRBJ1-5; TRBD1 is a possible D gene (6 bases). The CDR3 protein is CASRQQGLSNQPQHF. The CDR3 region has the DNA TGTGCCAGCAGGCAACAGGGACTTAGCAATCAGCCCCAGCATTTT.